Here is one T cell receptor beta chain with its context. Its specificity is unknown. The data stem from a study of cytomegalovirus exposure and HLA in healthy donors. Whole-study results and caveats: The authors enumerated around 150 TCR beta chains as linked to cytomegalovirus.

CDR3 length equals 12 residues. The V end was cut by 4 bases, the J end by 4 bases, with 8 bases between. Per the germline V gene, CDR1 is SEHNR and CDR2 is FQNEAQ (reference sequence). Profiled with immunoSEQ multiplex PCR; TCRdb holds only in-frame clones, not every one. There are 100,000 to 150,000 clones in the sample; roughly 90% occur only once, and roughly 2% lies in the top ten. It was the roughly 130-subject validation cohort, separate from the approximately 700-subject first cohort, to which the donors belonged. The sample taken for sequencing was PBMCs. The chain is built from TRBV7-9 and TRBJ2-7; D gene ambiguous. This sequence originates from a woman aged 18-30 years in good health and CMV-seronegative. CDR3 coding DNA: TGTGCCAGCAGCTCCATGGCATACGAGCAGTACTTC. Residues: CASSSMAYEQYF.